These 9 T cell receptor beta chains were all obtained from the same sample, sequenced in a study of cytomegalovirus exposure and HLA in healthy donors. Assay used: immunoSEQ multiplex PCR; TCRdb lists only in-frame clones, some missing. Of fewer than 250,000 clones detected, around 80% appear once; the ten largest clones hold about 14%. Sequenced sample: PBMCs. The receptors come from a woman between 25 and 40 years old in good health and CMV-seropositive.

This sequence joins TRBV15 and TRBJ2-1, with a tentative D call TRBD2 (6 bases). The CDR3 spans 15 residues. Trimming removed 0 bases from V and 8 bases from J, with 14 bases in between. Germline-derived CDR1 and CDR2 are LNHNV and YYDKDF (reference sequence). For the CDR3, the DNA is TGTGCCACCAGCAGAGATGGGATAGGAGGGTATGAGCAGTTCTTC. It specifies CATSRDGIGGYEQFF.

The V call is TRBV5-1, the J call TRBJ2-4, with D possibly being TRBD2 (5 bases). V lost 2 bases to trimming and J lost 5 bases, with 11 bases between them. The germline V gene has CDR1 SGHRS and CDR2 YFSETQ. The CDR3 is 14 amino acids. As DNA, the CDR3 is TGCGCCAGCAGCTTTGGACTCGCCGAAAACATTCAGTACTTC. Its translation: CASSFGLAENIQYF.

CDR3 nucleotides: TGTGCCAGCACCAAAATCGAGGGCGATGAGCAGTTCTTC. It encodes CASTKIEGDEQFF. The chain combines TRBV27 with TRBJ2-1; D is possibly TRBD2 (5 bases). This CDR3 is built from 13 residues. V dropped 7 bases and J dropped 8 bases, with 15 bases sitting between them. Germline assignment: CDR1 MNHEY and CDR2 SMNVEV (reference sequence).

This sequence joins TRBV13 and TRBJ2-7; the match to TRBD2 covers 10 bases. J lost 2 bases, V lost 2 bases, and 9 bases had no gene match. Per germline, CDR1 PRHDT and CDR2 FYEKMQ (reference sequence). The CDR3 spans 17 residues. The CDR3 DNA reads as TGTGCCAGCAGCTTACAAGCTAGCGGGAGCGGTCCCTACGAGCAGTACTTC. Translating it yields CASSLQASGSGPYEQYF.

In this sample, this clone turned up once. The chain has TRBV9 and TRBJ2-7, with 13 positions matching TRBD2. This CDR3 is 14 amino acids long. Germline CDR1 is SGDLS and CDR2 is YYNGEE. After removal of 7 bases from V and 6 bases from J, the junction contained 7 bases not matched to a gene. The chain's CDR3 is CASARTSGRFEQYF. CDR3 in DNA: TGTGCCAGCGCGAGGACTAGCGGGAGATTCGAGCAGTACTTC. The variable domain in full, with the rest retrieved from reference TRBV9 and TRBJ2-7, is DSGVTQTPKHLITATGQRVTLRCSPRSGDLSVYWYQQSLDQGLQFLIQYYNGEERAKGNILERFSAQQFPDLHSELNLSSLELGDSALYFCASARTSGRFEQYFGPGTRLTVT.

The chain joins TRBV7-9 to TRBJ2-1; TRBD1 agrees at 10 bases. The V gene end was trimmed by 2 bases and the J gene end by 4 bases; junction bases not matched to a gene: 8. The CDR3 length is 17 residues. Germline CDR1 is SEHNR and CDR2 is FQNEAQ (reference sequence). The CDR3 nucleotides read TGTGCCAGCAGCTTATTCGGTGGGACAGGGGCTTACAATGAGCAGTTCTTC. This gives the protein CASSLFGGTGAYNEQFF.

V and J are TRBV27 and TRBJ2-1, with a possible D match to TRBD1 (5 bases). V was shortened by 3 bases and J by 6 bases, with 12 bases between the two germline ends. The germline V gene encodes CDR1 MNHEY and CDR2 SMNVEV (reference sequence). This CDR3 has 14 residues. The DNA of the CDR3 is TGTGCCAGCAGTTTCCCAGGGAAGGCCAATGAGCAGTTCTTC. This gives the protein CASSFPGKANEQFF.

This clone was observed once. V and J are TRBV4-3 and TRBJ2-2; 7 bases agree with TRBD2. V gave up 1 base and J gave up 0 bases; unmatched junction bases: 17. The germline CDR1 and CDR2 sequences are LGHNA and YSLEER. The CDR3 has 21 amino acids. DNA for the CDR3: TGCGCCAGCAGCCAAGGTCTACTGCCGAACGAGAGCGGGGCGAACACCGGGGAGCTGTTTTTT. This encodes CASSQGLLPNESGANTGELFF.

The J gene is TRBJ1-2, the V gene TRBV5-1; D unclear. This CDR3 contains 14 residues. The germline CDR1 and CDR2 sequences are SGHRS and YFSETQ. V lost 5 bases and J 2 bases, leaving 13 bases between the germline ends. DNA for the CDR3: TGCGCCAGCAGTGTCCAGTCGGGGAACTATGGCTACACCTTC. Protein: CASSVQSGNYGYTF.